Sequencing of this TCR beta chain was carried out in a study of cytomegalovirus exposure and HLA in healthy donors. In the study overall: Some 85 million unique TCRs from HLA-typed donors were held in an early data release. Notes on the study in general: The authors enumerated 150 to 200 TCR beta chains as linked to cytomegalovirus.

Note on this clone: Its antigen is unidentified.

The PCR was carried out with 60 Vbeta primers and 13 Jbeta primers. Method: immunoSEQ multiplex PCR; TCRdb's copy keeps in-frame clones and lacks some. The table has over 65,000 clones, around 85% seen once. Donors consisted of healthy bone marrow donors. CMV serostatus data were not documented for this donor. Sample: PBMCs. The sequence derives from a human donor in good health.

The CDR3 loop is CASSLESGGNEKLFF. The CDR3 DNA is TGCGCCAGCAGCTTGGAATCCGGCGGAAATGAAAAACTGTTTTTT. The chain carries TRBV5-1 and TRBJ1-4, with D unresolved. The CDR3 is 15 residues long. V lost 0 bases, J lost 5 bases, and 11 bases lay in between. Germline lookup yields CDR1 SGHRS and CDR2 YFSETQ.